These 16 T cell receptor beta chains were sequenced from one sample in a study of blood T cells in healthy people across ages. Combining a sample-barcoded 5' primer with a J-beta primer mix, a second PCR ran for about 6 to 12 cycles. TCRdb recomputed calls from the 5' RACE reads with MiXCR, one row per CDR3 protein. The table shows some 760,000 distinct CDR3 sequences, with around a quarter occurring only once. The same data also contributed to another study, on T cells of mothers and their children.

The sample comprised blood. These receptors originate from a boy aged 5-17 years in good health.

This clonotype has a handful of counts. CDR3 amino acids: CASSYAAPGEETQYF. CDR3 in DNA: TGTGCCAGCAGTTACGCCGCCCCGGGAGAAGAGACCCAGTACTTC. V is TRBV6-6 and J is TRBJ2-5; maybe TRBD2 (6 bases). The CDR3 is 15 residues long. V lost 2 bases to trimming and J lost 3 bases, with 13 bases between them. The germline gives CDR1 MNHNY, CDR2 SVGAGI (reference sequence).

The V gene is TRBV7-2, the J gene TRBJ2-3; 11 bases agree with TRBD2. This CDR3 is 16 amino acids long. Looked up from germline, CDR1 is SGHTA and CDR2 is FQGNSA. Unmatched junction bases numbered 7, after V lost 4 bases and J lost 4 bases. The CDR3 region is CASSWPLAGGSDTQYF. Written as DNA, the CDR3 is TGTGCCAGCAGCTGGCCTCTAGCGGGGGGTTCAGATACGCAGTATTTT.

The rearrangement joins TRBV2 to TRBJ1-1; D is unclear. Germline-derived CDR1 and CDR2 are SNHLY and FYNNEI. This CDR3 has 16 amino acids. With 8 bases removed from V and 5 bases from J, the gap between germline ends came to 24 bases. CDR3: CASRLGMGSLLTEAFF. DNA of the CDR3: TGTGCCAGCCGTCTAGGGATGGGCAGTCTTCTAACTGAAGCTTTCTTT. Based on the CDR3 plus reference TRBV2 and TRBJ1-1, the full variable domain is EPEVTQTPSHQVTQMGQEVILRCVPISNHLYFYWYRQILGQKVEFLVSFYNNEISEKSEIFDDQFSVERPDGSNFTLKIRSTKLEDSAMYFCASRLGMGSLLTEAFFGQGTRLTVV.

This clonotype was found a few times. This chain links TRBV4-3 with TRBJ2-2; D ambiguous. CDR1 is LGHNA and CDR2 is YSLEER in the germline V gene. Trimming pared 4 bases from V and 2 bases from J, leaving 11 bases between. The CDR3 is 15 amino acids. DNA of the CDR3: TGCGCCAGCAGCCCGAAGGGTCCTAACACCGGGGAGCTGTTTTTT. It encodes CASSPKGPNTGELFF.

The V gene is TRBV11-2, the J gene TRBJ2-5, with D hard to call. Germline lookup yields CDR1 SGHAT and CDR2 FQNNGV. Trimming took 10 bases from V and 2 from J, leaving 17 bases between them. The CDR3 is made up of 14 amino acids. CDR3 DNA: TGTGCCACTAAGATGTTAAGGGAACAAGAGACCCAGTACTTC. Its protein is CATKMLREQETQYF. Together with reference TRBV11-2 and TRBJ2-5, the CDR3 gives the full variable domain: EAGVAQSPRYKIIEKRQSVAFWCNPISGHATLYWYQQILGQGPKLLIQFQNNGVVDDSQLPKDRFSAERLKGVDSTLKIQPAKLEDSAVYLCATKMLREQETQYFGPGTRLLVL.

Only a few counts were recorded for this clonotype. The gene calls are TRBV9 and TRBJ2-1; unclear D gene. The germline V gene encodes CDR1 SGDLS and CDR2 YYNGEE. This CDR3 region has 13 residues. V dropped 4 bases and J dropped 9 bases, with 14 bases sitting between them. CDR3 nucleotides: TGTGCCAGCAGCCTCGCACCCCTGGGTGAGCAGTTCTTC. It translates to CASSLAPLGEQFF.

The V call is TRBV6-1, the J call TRBJ1-2; D not certain. Germline loops: CDR1 MNHNS, CDR2 SASEGT. Trimming cost V 7 bases and J 4 bases, with 4 bases left between them. The CDR3 runs to 10 residues. Here the CDR3 DNA reads TGTGCCAGCAAGGGCTATGGCTACACCTTC. This encodes CASKGYGYTF.

The sample holds a few counts of this clonotype. The CDR3 coding sequence is TGTGCCAGCACTCCAGGGAGAGCGCGCATCGGAGGTACTGAAGCTTCCTTT. Its translation: CASTPGRARIGGTEASF. The rearrangement joins TRBV21-1 to TRBJ1-1; the table gives TRBD1 as D, unverified against the DNA. TRBV21-1 corresponds to a pseudogene. The CDR3 extends over 17 amino acids.

The DNA for the CDR3 is TGTGCCTCGGCGGCAGGAAATGAAAAACTGTTTTTT. Its translation is CASAAGNEKLFF. The rearrangement uses TRBV19 and TRBJ1-4; no reliable D call. The germline V and J ends were trimmed by 11 bases and 5 bases, with 12 bases remaining between them. CDR3 length: 12 residues. CDR1 is LNHDA and CDR2 is SQIVND in the germline V gene (reference sequence). The complete variable domain, with remaining parts taken from reference TRBV19 and TRBJ1-4, reads DGGITQSPKYLFRKEGQNVTLSCEQNLNHDAMYWYRQDPGQGLRLIYYSQIVNDFQKGDIAEGYSVSREKKESFPLTVTSAQKNPTAFYLCASAAGNEKLFFGSGTQLSVL.

This clonotype was detected only a few times. V usage is TRBV28 and J usage is TRBJ1-6; a possible D gene is TRBD1 (5 bases). Germline CDR1 is MDHEN and CDR2 is SYDVKM. Trimming took 2 bases from V and 10 from J, leaving 12 bases between them. The CDR3 totals 14 residues. In nucleotides, the CDR3 is TGTGCCAGCAGTTTAGTGACAGAGAAATCACCCCTCCACTTT. Its translation: CASSLVTEKSPLHF. The complete variable domain, with remaining parts taken from reference TRBV28 and TRBJ1-6, reads DVKVTQSSRYLVKRTGEKVFLECVQDMDHENMFWYRQDPGLGLRLIYFSYDVKMKEKGDIPEGYSVSREKKERFSLILESASTNQTSMYLCASSLVTEKSPLHFGNGTRLTVT.

V is TRBV29-1 and J is TRBJ2-3; D uncertain. The germline gives CDR1 SQVTM, CDR2 ANQGSEA. The CDR3 totals 9 residues. The CDR3 loop reads CSMTDTQYF. The CDR3 coding sequence is TGCAGTATGACAGATACGCAGTATTTT.

This clonotype was detected only a few times. The chain uses TRBV7-2 and TRBJ2-3; TRBD2 matches at 7 bases. The CDR3 runs 13 residues. Germline CDR1 and CDR2: SGHTA and FQGNSA. V trimming: 1 base; J trimming: 9 bases; junction bases outside the gene matches: 4. The CDR3 reads CASSLETSRTQYF. In DNA, the CDR3 is TGTGCCAGCAGCTTAGAGACTAGCCGAACGCAGTATTTT. Variable domain in full (rest from reference TRBV7-2 and TRBJ2-3): GAGVSQSPSNKVTEKGKDVELRCDPISGHTALYWYRQSLGQGLEFLIYFQGNSAPDKSGLPSDRFSAERTGGSVSTLTIQRTQQEDSAVYLCASSLETSRTQYFGPGTRLTVL.

This chain connects TRBV27 to TRBJ2-5; no definite D call. This CDR3 spans 15 amino acids. Germline V lookup: CDR1 MNHEY, CDR2 SMNVEV (reference sequence). The ends were cut back, 1 base at V and 4 bases at J, with 13 bases in the middle. The CDR3 protein is CASSLLPPGAETQYF. DNA of the CDR3: TGTGCCAGCAGTTTATTGCCCCCGGGCGCAGAGACCCAGTACTTC.

The CDR3 DNA reads TGCGCCAGCAGCTTGTTCCCCCAGGGGCTAGCGGAAAACTACGAGCAGTACTTC. Protein product: CASSLFPQGLAENYEQYF. The V call is TRBV5-1, the J call TRBJ2-7; a possible D gene is TRBD2 (7 bases). V was shortened by 1 base and J by 3 bases, with 23 bases between the two germline ends. This CDR3 spans 18 amino acids. CDR1 and CDR2 from the germline V gene are SGHRS and YFSETQ.

The V call is TRBV7-3, the J call TRBJ2-3; D is unclear. Trimming shortened V by 0 bases and J by 5 bases, and 6 bases separated the two germline ends. Germline-derived CDR1 and CDR2 are SGHTA and FQGTGA. This CDR3 spans 13 amino acids. The CDR3 region is CASSLTGEDTQYF. The CDR3 bases are TGTGCCAGCAGCTTAACAGGAGAAGATACGCAGTATTTT.

The chain couples TRBV29-1 to TRBJ2-5; tentative D call: TRBD1 (5 bases). The CDR3 runs to 12 residues. Germline V CDR1 and CDR2: SQVTM, ANQGSEA. V was clipped by 7 bases and J by 5 bases, with 14 bases between them. This CDR3 reads CSGVPGSETQYF. In nucleotides, the CDR3 is TGCAGCGGGGTCCCAGGGTCGGAGACCCAGTACTTC.